This T cell receptor (beta chain) is drawn from a study of long-term antiretroviral therapy in people with HIV. The assay, immunoSEQ v3.0, was run at survey level. Profiling relied on immunoSEQ multiplex PCR, and the TCRdb table lists in-frame clones only, not all of them. The repertoire holds 30,000 or so clones, with approximately 83% as singletons. Study results and caveats: Upon ART, diversity increased but remained lower than transplant donor controls. Whereas controls had wider CDR3 length ranges, HIV repertoires had narrower ones.

CDR1 is KGHSH, CDR2 LQKENI, per germline. CDR3 size: 18 residues. The trim removed 1 base at V and 4 bases at J, leaving 15 bases unmatched. Only one count was recorded for this clone. Its antigen is not known. The rearrangement joins TRBV18 to TRBJ1-1; 7 bases fit TRBD1. The source was unsorted PBMCs, collected 0.8 years before starting antiretroviral therapy. The sequence derives from a man aged 18 to 30 with HIV. The CDR3, as DNA: TGTGCCAGCTCACCACTTACAACAGGGGTTGGCGGAACCACTGAAGCTTTCTTT. Protein: CASSPLTTGVGGTTEAFF.